This TCR beta chain was observed in a study of low-dose radiotherapy and immunotherapy resistance in tumors. About the study: Cyclophosphamide infusions of 200 mg/m2 came every two weeks, one day before radiation-immunotherapy.

Alpha- and beta-chain coverage of first-strand cDNA came from TRAV- and TRBV-specific primers. It was with a constant-region primer and a V-primer adapter that TCRs were amplified over approximately 20 PCR cycles. The mRNA which had been isolated was amplified by in vitro transcription. TCRdb processed the reads anew with MiXCR; each CDR3 protein has one entry. The table lists about 30,000 distinct CDR3 sequences, approximately 49% of them singletons. Described time point: after trial treatment. Noted treatment: LDRT plus nivolumab, ipilimumab, low-dose cyclophosphamide and aspirin (RACIN trial). Patients eligible had advanced solid tumors without tumor-infiltrating lymphocytes. The material was PBMCs, obtained after low-dose radiotherapy plus immunotherapy. The receptor was derived from a male donor with gallbladder cancer.

CDR3 sequence reads: CASSPTGGHEQYF. The CDR3 bases are TGTGCCAGCTCACCGACAGGGGGTCACGAGCAGTACTTC. The genes are TRBV18 and TRBJ2-7; TRBD1 aligns across 9 bases. J lost 5 bases, V lost 3 bases, and 2 bases had no gene match. The CDR3 is 13 residues long. Germline V lookup: CDR1 KGHSH, CDR2 LQKENI. The full variable domain, its missing parts supplied by reference TRBV18 and TRBJ2-7, is NAGVMQNPRHLVRRRGQEARLRCSPMKGHSHVYWYRQLPEEGLKFMVYLQKENIIDESGMPKERFSAEFPKEGPSILRIQQVVRGDSAAYFCASSPTGGHEQYFGPGTRLTVT.